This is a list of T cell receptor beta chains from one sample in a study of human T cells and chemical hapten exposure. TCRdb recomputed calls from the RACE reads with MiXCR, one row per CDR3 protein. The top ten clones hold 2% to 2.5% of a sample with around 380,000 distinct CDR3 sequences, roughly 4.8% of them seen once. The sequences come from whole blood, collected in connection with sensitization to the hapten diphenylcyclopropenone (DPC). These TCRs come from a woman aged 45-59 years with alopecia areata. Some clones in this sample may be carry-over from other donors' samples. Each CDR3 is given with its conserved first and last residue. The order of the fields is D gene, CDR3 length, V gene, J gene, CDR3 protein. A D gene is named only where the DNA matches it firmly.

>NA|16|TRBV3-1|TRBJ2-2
CASSQVVGMVTGELFF
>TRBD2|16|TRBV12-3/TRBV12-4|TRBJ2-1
CASSLIAGVSRDEQFF
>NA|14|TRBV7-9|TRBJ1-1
CASSPIQRDTEAFF
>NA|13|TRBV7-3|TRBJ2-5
CASSLGMQETQYF
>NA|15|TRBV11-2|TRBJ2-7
CASSQTGDRLYEQYF
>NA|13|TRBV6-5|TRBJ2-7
CASSYSKDYEQYF
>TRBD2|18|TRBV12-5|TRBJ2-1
CASGLVVLAGGPGDEQFF
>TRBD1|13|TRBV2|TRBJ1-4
CASSGQGAGKLFF
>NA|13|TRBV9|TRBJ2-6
CASSDSGANVLTF
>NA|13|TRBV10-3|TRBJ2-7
CAIRGLTTYEQYF
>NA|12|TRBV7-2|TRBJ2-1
CASSRTWNEQFF
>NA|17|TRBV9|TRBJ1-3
CASSVGGQASLGNTIYF
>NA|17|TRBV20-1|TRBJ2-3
CSALTPLAPSGADTQYF
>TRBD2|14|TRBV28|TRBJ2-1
CASSLAGSVNEQFF
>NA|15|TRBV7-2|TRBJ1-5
CASSGSGGSNQPQHF
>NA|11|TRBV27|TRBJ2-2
CASSITGELFF
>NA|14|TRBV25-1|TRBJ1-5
CASSEWMEDQPQHF
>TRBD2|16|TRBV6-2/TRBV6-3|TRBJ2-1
CASSYGQDPYNEREFF
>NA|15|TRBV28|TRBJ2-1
CASSFGAEINNEQFF